The 14 T cell receptor beta chains presented below share a single source sample, sequenced in a study of cytomegalovirus exposure and HLA in healthy donors. It was with 60 Vbeta and 13 Jbeta primers that the PCR ran. Produced via immunoSEQ multiplex PCR; TCRdb's table is partial and in-frame only. The data hold about 60,000 clones, with 77% observed a single time. The sample was PBMCs. These receptors all come from a woman between 35 and 50 years old in good health and CMV-seropositive.

The V call is TRBV6-6, the J call TRBJ1-1; the D gene is possibly TRBD1 (5 bases). The germline CDR1 and CDR2 sequences are MNHNY and SVGAGI (reference sequence). Trimming took 6 bases from V and 0 from J, leaving 11 bases between them. This CDR3 is built from 14 residues. CDR3 DNA sequence: TGTGCCAGCAGAGACCGGGGGATGAACACTGAAGCTTTCTTT. Protein: CASRDRGMNTEAFF.

This clone was counted between two and nine times. J is TRBJ1-5 and V is TRBV5-5; D uncertain. CDR1 is SGHKS, CDR2 YYEKEE, per germline (reference sequence). Trimming removed 3 bases at V and 1 base at J, with 8 bases between. CDR3 size: 14 residues. The CDR3 region has the DNA TGTGCCAGCAGCTCCCGAGGGAGCAATCAGCCCCAGCATTTT. Translation gives CASSSRGSNQPQHF.

Details on this clone: A read error may produce the germline difference seen at one junction end. The gene calls are TRBV19 and TRBJ1-2, with 8 bases aligning to TRBD1. This CDR3 is 13 amino acids long. CDR1 LNHDA and CDR2 SQIVND come from the germline V gene (reference sequence). The CDR3, as DNA: TGTGCCAGTAGTTTCGGACAGGGCTATGTCTACACCTTC. This gives the protein CASSFGQGYVYTF.

This rearrangement joins TRBV10-3 to TRBJ1-2, with D possibly being TRBD1 (6 bases). The CDR3 covers 12 residues. Between the trimmed V and J ends, which lost 4 bases and 13 bases, there was a span of 16 bases. The germline V gene encodes CDR1 ENHRY and CDR2 SYGVKD. The CDR3 nucleotides are TGTGCCATCAGTGGAAATACAGGGTCTGCCACCTTC. Its protein product is CAISGNTGSATF.

This clone was seen only a few times. This sequence joins TRBV7-6 and TRBJ2-3; the match to TRBD2 covers 10 bases. V lost 5 bases and J lost 5; bases outside the gene matches: 7. Germline V CDR1 and CDR2: SGHVS, FNYEAQ. This CDR3 spans 15 amino acids. In DNA form, the CDR3 reads TGTGCCAGCAGCCCAGCGGGGGGGCCGGTAGATACGCAGTATTTT. It encodes CASSPAGGPVDTQYF.

The V gene is TRBV27, the J gene TRBJ2-5; 8 nucleotides line up with TRBD2. The ends lost 3 bases at V and 0 bases at J; junction bases unmatched: 9. From germline, CDR1 is MNHEY and CDR2 SMNVEV (reference sequence). CDR3 length: 17 residues. The CDR3 sequence is CASSFVRLARYQETQYF. The CDR3 nucleotides read TGTGCCAGCAGTTTCGTCAGACTAGCGCGGTACCAAGAGACCCAGTACTTC.

The J gene is TRBJ2-3, the V gene TRBV19; D unclear. V gave up 2 bases and J gave up 2 bases, with 11 bases separating them. CDR3 size: 15 residues. Per the germline V gene, CDR1 is LNHDA and CDR2 is SQIVND (reference sequence). This CDR3 is CASSISGVDTDTQYF. The CDR3 DNA is TGTGCCAGTAGTATAAGTGGAGTAGACACAGATACGCAGTATTTT.

This chain links TRBV2 with TRBJ1-2; 12 bases line up with TRBD1. The V gene end was trimmed by 6 bases and the J gene end by 4 bases; junction bases not matched to a gene: 3. Germline-derived CDR1 and CDR2 are SNHLY and FYNNEI. CDR3 length: 14 amino acids. CDR3 sequence: CASSGTGGGYGYTF. DNA of the CDR3: TGTGCCAGCAGCGGGACAGGGGGCGGCTATGGCTACACCTTC.

This chain joins TRBV4-1 and TRBJ2-7; 7 nucleotides match TRBD1. This CDR3 region has 14 residues. J gave up 3 bases and V 1 base, and 3 bases lay outside the gene matches. CDR1 is MGHRA, CDR2 YSYEKL, per germline. CDR3 protein: CASSQGQGIYEQYF. In DNA, the CDR3 is TGCGCCAGCAGCCAAGGACAGGGAATCTACGAGCAGTACTTC.

This clone was found once. V and J are TRBV9 and TRBJ1-2, with 7 bases fitting TRBD1. The V segment lost 1 base and the J segment 0 bases; nucleotides outside the gene matches: 3. Looked up from germline, CDR1 is SGDLS and CDR2 is YYNGEE. The CDR3 has 15 residues. CDR3 sequence: CASSVRDSTNYGYTF. The CDR3 nucleotides read TGTGCCAGCAGCGTAAGGGACAGTACTAACTATGGCTACACCTTC. Variable domain in full (rest from reference TRBV9 and TRBJ1-2): DSGVTQTPKHLITATGQRVTLRCSPRSGDLSVYWYQQSLDQGLQFLIQYYNGEERAKGNILERFSAQQFPDLHSELNLSSLELGDSALYFCASSVRDSTNYGYTFGSGTRLTVV.

This clone was counted between two and nine times. The CDR3 DNA is TGCGCCAGCAGCCAAGACAGGGACACGGGACTGTTTTTT. Amino acids: CASSQDRDTGLFF. This chain links TRBV4-1 with TRBJ1-4; D may be TRBD1 (6 bases). Trimming took 0 bases from V and 13 from J, leaving 12 bases between them. The CDR3 totals 13 residues. Germline lookup yields CDR1 MGHRA and CDR2 YSYEKL.

J is TRBJ1-2 and V is TRBV19; the match to TRBD1 covers 7 bases. The germline V gene has CDR1 LNHDA and CDR2 SQIVND (reference sequence). Germline trimming cut 11 bases from V and 0 bases from J; bases unmatched to any gene: 12. The CDR3 is 15 amino acids. The CDR3 spells CASNDYRGSNYGYTF. CDR3 DNA: TGTGCCTCAAACGACTACAGGGGATCTAACTATGGCTACACCTTC.

The chain's CDR3 is CASSSDSRYTEAFF. The CDR3 DNA reads TGTGCCAGCAGTTCCGACAGTAGATACACTGAAGCTTTCTTT. The chain links TRBV27 to TRBJ1-1; TRBD1 is a possible D gene (5 bases). This CDR3 has 14 residues. Germline CDR1 and CDR2: MNHEY and SMNVEV (reference sequence). Trimming shortened V by 4 bases and J by 3 bases, and 12 bases separated the two germline ends.

J is TRBJ2-1 and V is TRBV10-1, with 7 bases that match TRBD1. The CDR3 has 13 amino acids. Germline trimming cut 6 bases from V and 4 bases from J; bases unmatched to any gene: 3. Looked up from germline, CDR1 is WNHNN and CDR2 is SYGVQD (reference sequence). The CDR3 here is CASSRQGYNEQFF. CDR3 nucleotide sequence: TGCGCCAGCAGCCGACAGGGTTACAATGAGCAGTTCTTC.